The clone carrying this TCR beta chain has at least ten counts. Its antigen is as yet unknown. MiXCR was run by TCRdb on the reads, yielding one entry per CDR3 protein. The profile covers approximately 120,000 distinct CDR3 sequences, with about 28% appearing a single time and about 81% taken by the ten largest. This sample was included in a study of T cell repertoires in cytomegalovirus infection. Study-wide context: Epitope selection comprised recently identified HLA-C-restricted CMV epitopes and well-studied HLA-B-restricted CMV epitopes. It was the public TCR beta signatures that indicated both CMV infection and matching HLA type. Study-level findings and limits: Adding up the frequency of public TCR beta families identified people who carried CMV plus the relevant HLA. CMV-specific TCR beta clonotypes restricted by HLA-C dominated the ex vivo response.

The CDR3 consists of 14 residues. The V gene's germline CDR1 is MNHEY and CDR2 SMNVEV (reference sequence). Trimming removed 0 bases from V and 2 bases from J, with 5 bases in between. This chain uses TRBV27 with TRBJ1-5; D not certain. The sequences come from CD8+ T cells from cultured PBMCs, collected from culture after CMV antigen stimulation. The receptor was isolated from a human donor in good health (CMV status not recorded). Some clones in this sample may be carry-over from other donors' samples. This CDR3 reads CASSLSHRNQPQHF. The DNA of the CDR3 is TGTGCCAGCAGTTTATCTCATCGCAATCAGCCCCAGCATTTT.